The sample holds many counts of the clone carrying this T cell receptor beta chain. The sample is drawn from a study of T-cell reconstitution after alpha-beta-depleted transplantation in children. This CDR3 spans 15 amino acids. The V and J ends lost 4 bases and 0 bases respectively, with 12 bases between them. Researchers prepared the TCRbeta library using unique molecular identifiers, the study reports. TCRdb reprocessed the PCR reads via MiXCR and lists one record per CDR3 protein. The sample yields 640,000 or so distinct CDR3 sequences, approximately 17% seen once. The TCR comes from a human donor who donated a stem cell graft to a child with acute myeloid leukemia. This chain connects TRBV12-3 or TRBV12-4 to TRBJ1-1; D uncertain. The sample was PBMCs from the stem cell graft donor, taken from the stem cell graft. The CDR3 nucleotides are TGTGCCAGCAGTTCCCGGACCCACATGAACACTGAAGCTTTCTTT. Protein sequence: CASSSRTHMNTEAFF.